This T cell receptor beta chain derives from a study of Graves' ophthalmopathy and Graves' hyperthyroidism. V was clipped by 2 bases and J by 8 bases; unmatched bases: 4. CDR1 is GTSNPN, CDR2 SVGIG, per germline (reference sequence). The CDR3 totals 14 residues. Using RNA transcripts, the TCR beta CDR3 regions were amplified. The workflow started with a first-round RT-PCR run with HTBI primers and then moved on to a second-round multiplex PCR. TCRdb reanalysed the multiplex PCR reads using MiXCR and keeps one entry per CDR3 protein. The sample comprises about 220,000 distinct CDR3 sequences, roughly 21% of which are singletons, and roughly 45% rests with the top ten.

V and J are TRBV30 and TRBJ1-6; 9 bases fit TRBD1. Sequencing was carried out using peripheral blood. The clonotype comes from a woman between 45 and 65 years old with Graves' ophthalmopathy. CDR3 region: CAWSIRDRDSPLHF. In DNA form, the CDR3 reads TGTGCCTGGAGTATCCGGGACAGGGATTCACCCCTCCACTTT.